Below are 21 T cell receptor beta chains sequenced from a single sample in a study of blood T cell repertoires in COVID-19. Sequenced by immunoSEQ multiplex PCR; TCRdb stores in-frame clones only, minus some. The repertoire holds about 130,000 clones, about 86% seen once, with 3.8% in the top ten. Sequenced: peripheral blood. These receptors all come from a woman aged 45-59 years with acute or convalescent COVID-19.

V and J are TRBV6-1 and TRBJ2-7, with 9 positions matching TRBD1. Unmatched junction bases numbered 8, after V lost 5 bases and J lost 6 bases. The germline V gene has CDR1 MNHNS and CDR2 SASEGT. The CDR3 extends over 14 amino acids. The CDR3 sequence: CASSNLQGAGEQYF. Here the CDR3 DNA reads TGTGCCAGCAGTAATCTACAGGGGGCTGGCGAGCAGTACTTC.

This clone has a handful of counts. This sequence joins TRBV7-8 and TRBJ1-2, with 8 bases identical to TRBD1. Per the germline V gene, CDR1 is SGHVS and CDR2 is FQNEAQ. The CDR3 consists of 14 residues. Germline trimming cut 5 bases from V and 8 bases from J; bases unmatched to any gene: 10. CDR3 protein: CASSRTQGAPGYTF. As DNA, the CDR3 is TGTGCCAGCAGCCGTACGCAGGGGGCGCCCGGCTACACCTTC.

This rearrangement joins TRBV10-2 to TRBJ2-7, with a tentative D call TRBD2 (6 bases). The CDR3 runs 15 residues. CDR1 and CDR2 from the germline V gene are WSHSY and SAAADI. V dropped 8 bases and J dropped 6 bases, with 23 bases sitting between them. The CDR3 coding sequence is TGCGCCAGCTTAAGTTACCGGGACTCGTCGCTCGAGCAGTACTTC. Translating it yields CASLSYRDSSLEQYF.

The CDR3 DNA follows: TGTGCCAGCAGTTACCCACCGGGACAGGGGGCTTATACGCAGTATTTT. Protein product: CASSYPPGQGAYTQYF. This chain uses TRBV6-6 with TRBJ2-3; TRBD1 matches at 12 bases. The CDR3 contains 16 residues. V lost 2 bases, J lost 7 bases, and 7 bases stayed unmatched. The V gene's germline CDR1 is MNHNY and CDR2 SVGAGI (reference sequence).

The gene calls are TRBV3-1 (or the pseudogene TRBV3-2) and TRBJ2-7, with D possibly TRBD2 on 6 matching bases. This CDR3 has 13 amino acids. The germline V gene encodes CDR1 LGHDT and CDR2 YNNKEL (reference sequence). V was clipped by 4 bases and J by 10 bases, with 17 bases between them. The CDR3 region has the DNA TGTGCCAGCAGCCCGGAGGGCAGACAAGCTCAGTACTTC. It yields the protein CASSPEGRQAQYF.

This sequence joins TRBV9 and TRBJ2-1, with D perhaps matching TRBD2 (5 bases). Per the germline V gene, CDR1 is SGDLS and CDR2 is YYNGEE. This CDR3 region has 16 residues. V lost 10 bases to trimming and J lost 9 bases, with 29 bases between them. The CDR3 DNA is TGTGCCTCCTCCCCCCTAGCAGATGGGCGACGGGTTGAGCAGTTCTTC. The encoded protein is CASSPLADGRRVEQFF.

The chain has TRBV2 and TRBJ2-3, with 10 nucleotides matching TRBD1. Germline V lookup: CDR1 SNHLY, CDR2 FYNNEI. The CDR3 spans 13 residues. V was pared by 1 base and J by 10 bases, with 2 bases of the junction left unmatched. CDR3: CASSEGDRGAQYF. The CDR3 DNA reads as TGTGCCAGCAGTGAAGGGGACAGGGGAGCGCAGTATTTT.

The CDR3, as DNA: TGTGCCAGTAGTGAAGACAGGGCCCCTAATTCACCCCTCCACTTT. This translates into CASSEDRAPNSPLHF. The rearrangement uses TRBV19 and TRBJ1-6, with 7 bases fitting TRBD1. CDR1 and CDR2 from the germline V gene are LNHDA and SQIVND (reference sequence). This CDR3 is built from 15 residues. The V segment lost 5 bases and the J segment 6 bases; nucleotides outside the gene matches: 7.

Written as DNA, the CDR3 is TGTGCCTGGAGTGTACCTGGCTCAGGGGGCAATCAGCCCCAGCATTTT. Its protein product is CAWSVPGSGGNQPQHF. This chain joins TRBV30 and TRBJ1-5; D is possibly TRBD1 (6 bases). V was cut by 0 bases and J by 2 bases, with 14 bases left in between. CDR1 and CDR2 (germline): GTSNPN, SVGIG (reference sequence). CDR3 size: 16 residues. The full variable domain, with the rest looked up from reference TRBV30 and TRBJ1-5, is SQTIHQWPATLVQPVGSPLSLECTVEGTSNPNLYWYRQAAGRGLQLLFYSVGIGQISSEVPQNLSASRPQDRQFILSSKKLLLSDSGFYLCAWSVPGSGGNQPQHFGDGTRLSIL.

This chain links TRBV29-1 with TRBJ2-3; D perhaps matches TRBD1 (5 bases). Trimming pared 7 bases from V and 1 base from J, leaving 18 bases between. Germline V gene data show CDR1 as SQVTM and CDR2 as ANQGSEA. The CDR3 runs to 15 residues. CDR3 region: CSGDSSYVGTDTQYF. As DNA, the CDR3 is TGCAGCGGAGACAGTTCGTACGTTGGCACAGATACGCAGTATTTT.

CDR3 bases: TGTGCCAGTAGAGTCCCGGGCAATCAGCCCCAGCATTTT. Its protein is CASRVPGNQPQHF. The chain is built from TRBV19 and TRBJ1-5, with D unclear. The ends were cut back, 6 bases at V and 2 bases at J, with 8 bases in the middle. This CDR3 region has 13 residues. Germline V gene sequence: CDR1 LNHDA, CDR2 SQIVND (reference sequence).

The rearrangement links TRBV5-6 to TRBJ1-6, with 8 nucleotides matching TRBD1. The germline gives CDR1 SGHDT, CDR2 YYEEEE. CDR3 length equals 15 residues. The J segment lost 7 bases and the V segment lost 3 bases, leaving 6 bases of the junction unmatched. The CDR3 sequence: CASSYRGSGNSPLHF. The CDR3 DNA reads TGTGCCAGCAGCTACAGGGGGTCTGGCAATTCACCCCTCCACTTT.

This chain uses TRBV19 with TRBJ2-2; 9 bases match TRBD1. CDR1 is LNHDA and CDR2 is SQIVND in the germline V gene (reference sequence). This CDR3 has 16 amino acids. The V gene end was trimmed by 6 bases and the J gene end by 4 bases; junction bases not matched to a gene: 9. CDR3 sequence reads: CASSRQGGRGTGELFF. CDR3 bases: TGTGCCAGTAGCAGACAGGGGGGCCGAGGCACCGGGGAGCTGTTTTTT.

The V gene is TRBV19, the J gene TRBJ2-7, with D perhaps matching TRBD2 (6 bases). The CDR3 is 15 amino acids. CDR1 and CDR2 from the germline V gene are LNHDA and SQIVND (reference sequence). V gave up 1 base and J gave up 0 bases, with 10 bases separating them. CDR3 sequence reads: CASSIVAGRSYEQYF. In DNA, the CDR3 is TGTGCCAGTAGTATAGTGGCGGGACGCTCCTACGAGCAGTACTTC.

The chain joins TRBV15 to TRBJ2-1, with 7 bases matching TRBD2. J was trimmed by 2 bases and V by 1 base; bases with no gene match: 5. The CDR3 loop spans 16 amino acids. From germline, CDR1 is LNHNV and CDR2 YYDKDF (reference sequence). CDR3 sequence (DNA): TGTGCCACCAGCAGAGGGACGGGAGGTGCCTACAATGAGCAGTTCTTC. Translated: CATSRGTGGAYNEQFF. Full variable domain (remainder filled in from reference TRBV15 and TRBJ2-1): DAMVIQNPRYQVTQFGKPVTLSCSQTLNHNVMYWYQQKSSQAPKLLFHYYDKDFNNEADTPDNFQSRRPNTSFCFLDIRSPGLGDTAMYLCATSRGTGGAYNEQFFGPGTRLTVL.

V and J are TRBV6-5 and TRBJ1-5; 7 bases map to TRBD1. The CDR3 totals 15 residues. From germline, CDR1 is MNHEY and CDR2 SVGAGI. V trimming: 7 bases; J trimming: 6 bases; junction bases outside the gene matches: 12. The CDR3: CASNPRQGLAQPQHF. The CDR3 nucleotides read TGTGCCAGCAACCCCCGACAGGGCTTAGCTCAGCCCCAGCATTTT.

This chain joins TRBV9 and TRBJ1-1; possibly TRBD1 for D (6 bases). The CDR3 covers 14 residues. The V end was cut by 0 bases, the J end by 10 bases, with 16 bases between. Germline V gene lookup returns CDR1 SGDLS and CDR2 YYNGEE. CDR3 sequence (DNA): TGTGCCAGCAGCGTAGGGGGCCCCGGGACATCAGCTTTCTTT. This gives the protein CASSVGGPGTSAFF. The full variable domain, in which reference TRBV9 and TRBJ1-1 provide the parts outside the CDR3, is DSGVTQTPKHLITATGQRVTLRCSPRSGDLSVYWYQQSLDQGLQFLIQYYNGEERAKGNILERFSAQQFPDLHSELNLSSLELGDSALYFCASSVGGPGTSAFFGQGTRLTVV.

The V call is TRBV2, the J call TRBJ2-5; TRBD2 might be the D (6 bases). Germline-derived CDR1 and CDR2 are SNHLY and FYNNEI. V lost 3 bases, J lost 5 bases, and 13 bases lay in between. This CDR3 is 14 amino acids long. In nucleotides, the CDR3 is TGTGCCAGCAGTGAGATTCTAGGAGGGGAGACCCAGTACTTC. Protein: CASSEILGGETQYF.

The chain carries TRBV9 and TRBJ2-3; 9 bases align to TRBD2. J lost 2 bases, V lost 4 bases, and 5 bases had no gene match. CDR1 is SGDLS and CDR2 is YYNGEE in the germline V gene. This CDR3 has 15 amino acids. The CDR3 sequence is CASSLAGSFTDTQYF. DNA of the CDR3: TGTGCCAGCAGCCTAGCGGGGAGCTTCACAGATACGCAGTATTTT.

This clone was seen repeatedly, ten times or more. The rearrangement joins TRBV18 to TRBJ2-2, with D perhaps matching TRBD1 (5 bases). The CDR3 totals 14 residues. V lost 4 bases, J lost 7 bases, and 13 bases lay in between. Germline-derived CDR1 and CDR2 are KGHSH and LQKENI. CDR3 loop: CASSHPNRIGELFF. The CDR3 nucleotides are TGTGCCAGCTCACACCCTAACAGGATCGGGGAGCTGTTTTTT.

The gene calls are TRBV7-6 and TRBJ2-3, with 8 bases fitting TRBD2. The trim removed 3 bases at V and 0 bases at J, leaving 2 bases unmatched. The V gene's germline CDR1 is SGHVS and CDR2 FNYEAQ. The CDR3 runs to 15 residues. CDR3 region: CASSFSGESTDTQYF. The CDR3 DNA reads as TGTGCCAGCAGCTTTAGCGGGGAAAGCACAGATACGCAGTATTTT.